This TCR beta chain came from a study of shared clonotypes between healthy human individuals (dated by TCRdb to 2020 to 2021). With respect to the entire study: A couple of women and three men aged 18 to 49 years were included in the cohort. For each donor, three plates each were used for CD4 naive and CD4 memory, two plates were used for CD8 naive, and one plate was used for CD8 memory. To estimate repertoire size and how much clonotypes are shared between individuals, the study performed deep sequencing of blood TCR repertoires from roughly five healthy adults. To increase sequencing depth and limit assay-specific biases, TCR repertoire library preparation and sequencing were carried out by different laboratories using diverse techniques. Each donor's leukapheresis produced roughly between roughly 0.85 and 10 billion PBMCs.

This clone was found once. What antigen it recognizes has not been identified. Per-base qualities were not stored, and no clone one base away is much larger. The CDR3 measures 16 amino acids from cysteine to phenylalanine. Only the CDR3 DNA stays, 48 bases, in frame from base 1. CDR1 is given as MDHEN and CDR2 as SYDVKM, both from the germline V gene. V and J are trimmed by 6 bases and 5 bases, and the gene matches miss 14 bases of the junction. Here is what the overall study found, with its caveats: Even with the large sequencing depth, rarefaction of the sorted-subset datasets indicated that sequencing was incomplete. Roughly 5.2% of naive CD4, around 3.5% of naive CD8, 2.3% of memory CD4, and approximately 0.4% of memory CD8 clonotypes were shared across several donors. Higher generation probabilities were observed for clonotypes shared by all four sorted-subset donors than for non-shared clonotypes. Pairwise subsampling led to the expectation that sequencing depth would affect the degree of clonotype sharing among donors. Because the study included a small number of donors, the genetic and exposure-history diversity represented was limited. Naive subsets generally had larger estimated clonotype richness than memory subsets. Sampling was restricted to blood, and TCR repertoires in tissues likely differ from the TCR repertoires found in blood.

Healthy HIV-negative adults with no recently reported acute infections or vaccinations were included as donors. Only Caucasian adults living in Nashville, Tennessee, USA were represented among the donors. Magnetic negative selection was used to enrich CD4+ T cells, after which naive cells were positively selected on CD45RA and the negative fraction became the memory subset. Blood was obtained by leukapheresis, after which PBMCs were separated by Ficoll-Histopaque density gradient centrifugation and cryopreserved in liquid nitrogen vapor phase. Purity and quantity of every magnetically sorted T cell population were checked by analytical flow cytometry. Genomic DNA was isolated from every sorted fraction and measured by UV absorbance on a Nanodrop 2000c. TCR CDR3 regions were amplified from genomic DNA by multiplex PCR using the deep immunoSEQ assay. Extracted genomic DNA from each cell subset was spread evenly across all wells of several immunoSEQ 96-well plates, with each plate serving as a replicate. For sorted subsets, each replicate PCR was loaded with approximately 190 ng genomic DNA, equivalent to 32,000 or so T cell genomes. Purified libraries were measured with a Qubit 3.0 fluorometer, size-checked on a Bioanalyzer 2100, and measured again with the KAPA Library Quantification kit. A separate single-read 150-cycle Illumina NextSeq 550 flow cell was used to sequence each immunoSEQ 96-well plate. Per the authors' processing: Because the immunoSEQ output held only junctional sequences and lacked quality scores, the filtering could not match the filtering applied to full-length reads. To assign V/J genes and CDR3, sequences were annotated using PyIR, a Python wrapper for IgBLAST v1.9, with IMGT germline references. Any read was removed if the V/J assignment was weak (E-value above 1e-6), the CDR3 was missing, or the read contained stop codons, out-of-frame junctions, or ambiguous translated residues. V3J clonotypes were defined by identical inferred V gene, J gene, and CDR3 amino acid sequence. Percentage overlap between repertoires was computed as shared unique clonotypes divided by the size of the smaller repertoire. Repertoire richness was assessed with RTK rarefaction, the Chao1 estimator, and Recon v2.1 estimates of unobserved clonotypes. For all TCRbeta clonotypes obtained by the gDNA method from a handful of donors, generation probabilities were computed with OLGA. The immuneACCESS repertoire file appears here via TCRdb, limited to in-frame rearrangements. These files lack a portion of the clones; in checked studies, under half of the deficit traces to unresolved V genes, and the cause of the others is not known. For V, J and clone size, that table is used; D and trimming come from the DNA. The sample yields around 1.6 million clones; approximately 98% were counted once. Of the sample, about 0.42% is held by the ten largest clones.

The sequence came from a man aged 30 to 45 in good health. The sample was naive CD4+ T cells sorted from blood. The cell subset or site label for this specimen denotes: CD45RA+ positively selected. The chain couples TRBV28 to TRBJ1-2, with 8 bases matching TRBD1. At the DNA level, the sequence is TGTGCCAGCAGGTTACAGGGGGGTCAATCGGCATATGGCTACACCTTC. This codes for CASRLQGGQSAYGYTF.